A single T cell receptor (beta chain) is shown here with its context. What it recognizes is unknown. Then a second PCR, running about 6 to 11 cycles, was carried out with a sample-barcoded 5' primer and a J-beta primer mix. Sequencing recovered at least 3 million CDR3-containing paired-end reads from each sample. TCRdb re-analysed the 5' RACE reads in MiXCR, keeping a single row per CDR3 protein. This table holds about 830,000 distinct CDR3 sequences, about 59% found once. This specimen comes from a study of blood T cells in healthy people across ages. V was shortened by 6 bases and J by 5 bases, with 7 bases between the two germline ends. This CDR3 region has 11 residues. Germline V gives CDR1 KGHSH, CDR2 LQKENI. Regarding the study as a whole: Without sorted subsets, naive and antigen-experienced compartments could not be conclusively compared.

This receptor was obtained from a man aged 30 to 39 in good health. Sequenced material: blood. This chain uses TRBV18 with TRBJ1-2; D ambiguous. CDR3 sequence: CASSKDYGYTF. CDR3 nucleotide sequence: TGTGCCAGCTCGAAGGATTATGGCTACACCTTC.